A selection of T cell receptor beta chains follows, all from one sample in a study of T cells in Graves' hyperthyroidism and ophthalmopathy. TCRdb reanalysed the multiplex PCR reads using MiXCR and keeps one entry per CDR3 protein. The sample has about 720,000 distinct CDR3 sequences; 18% are singletons. The sequencing input was blood. The receptors were gathered from a woman between 50 and 59 years old with Graves' hyperthyroidism that later progressed to Graves' ophthalmopathy. Both conserved end residues are part of each CDR3. The order of the fields is J gene, V gene, D gene, clone size, CDR3 DNA, CDR3 protein. D genes are given only for firm matches. Size values are once, few and many counts, or a class for expanded clones, and some rows have none.

J: TRBJ1-2
V: TRBV30
D: TRBD1
size: few
DNA: TGTGCCTGGAGTGCACCCCGGACAGGGCGCTTCGAAGGAGGCTATGGCTACACCTTC
CDR3: CAWSAPRTGRFEGGYGYTF

J: TRBJ2-1
V: TRBV29-1
D: TRBD2
size: few
DNA: TGCAGCGCCTCGGGACTAGCGGGGGTCTACAATGAGCAGTTCTTC
CDR3: CSASGLAGVYNEQFF

J: TRBJ1-1
V: TRBV29-1
D: .
size: many
DNA: TGCAGCGTCGGAAGACAGGCGAACACTGAAGCTTTCTTT
CDR3: CSVGRQANTEAFF

J: TRBJ1-1
V: TRBV15
D: .
size: .
DNA: TGTGCCACCAGCAGAGTCTCGGGCACTGAAGCTTTCTTT
CDR3: CATSRVSGTEAFF

J: TRBJ1-2
V: TRBV5-1
D: .
size: .
DNA: TGCGCCAGCAGCTTGGCGGGGGGAACTTCTTCTACAGGGCTCTACACCTTC
CDR3: CASSLAGGTSSTGLYTF

J: TRBJ2-1
V: TRBV29-1
D: .
size: few
DNA: TGCAGCGTTGATTTAGTTGGCAGGGTGTCCCTCAATGAGCAGTTCTTC
CDR3: CSVDLVGRVSLNEQFF

J: TRBJ2-6
V: TRBV5-1
D: .
size: .
DNA: TGCGCCAGCAGCCAAGACCGAATGGTCTCTGGGGCCAACGTCCTGACTTTC
CDR3: CASSQDRMVSGANVLTF

J: TRBJ2-3
V: TRBV15
D: TRBD2
size: .
DNA: TGTGCCACCAGCAGAGGACTAGCAGGAGATACGCAGTATTTT
CDR3: CATSRGLAGDTQYF

J: TRBJ1-6
V: TRBV3-1
D: TRBD1
size: many
DNA: TGCGCCAGCAGCCTGGGACAGGGGACTTCACCCCTCCACTTT
CDR3: CASSLGQGTSPLHF

J: TRBJ2-3
V: TRBV10-3
D: .
size: .
DNA: TGTGCCATCAGACAGGGAAGAGATACGCAGTATTTT
CDR3: CAIRQGRDTQYF